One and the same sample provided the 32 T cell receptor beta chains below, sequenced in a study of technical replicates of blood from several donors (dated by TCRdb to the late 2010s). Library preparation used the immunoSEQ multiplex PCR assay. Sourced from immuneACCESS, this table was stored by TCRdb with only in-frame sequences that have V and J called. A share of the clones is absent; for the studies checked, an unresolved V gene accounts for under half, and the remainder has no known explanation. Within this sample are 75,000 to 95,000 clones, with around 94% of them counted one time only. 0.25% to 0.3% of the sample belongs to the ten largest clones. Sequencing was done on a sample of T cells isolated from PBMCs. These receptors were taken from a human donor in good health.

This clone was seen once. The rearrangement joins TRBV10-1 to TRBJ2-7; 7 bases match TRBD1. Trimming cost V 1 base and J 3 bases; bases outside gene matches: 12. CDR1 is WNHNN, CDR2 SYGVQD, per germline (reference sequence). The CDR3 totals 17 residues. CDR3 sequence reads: CASSELTGTEVDYEQYF. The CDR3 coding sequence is TGCGCCAGCAGTGAGTTAACCGGGACAGAGGTCGACTACGAGCAGTACTTC.

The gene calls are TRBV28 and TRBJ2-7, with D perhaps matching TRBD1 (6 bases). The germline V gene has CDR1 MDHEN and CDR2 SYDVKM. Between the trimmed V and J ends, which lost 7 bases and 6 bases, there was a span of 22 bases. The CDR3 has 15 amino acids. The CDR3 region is CASTEGDGYPSEQYF. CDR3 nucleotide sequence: TGTGCCAGCACTGAGGGGGACGGGTACCCTTCCGAGCAGTACTTC.

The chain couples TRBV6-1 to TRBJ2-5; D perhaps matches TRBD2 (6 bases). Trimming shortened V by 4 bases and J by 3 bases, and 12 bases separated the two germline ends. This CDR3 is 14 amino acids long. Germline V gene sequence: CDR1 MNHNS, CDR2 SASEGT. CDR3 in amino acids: CASSGLWGEETQYF. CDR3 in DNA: TGTGCCAGCAGTGGCCTTTGGGGGGAAGAGACCCAGTACTTC.

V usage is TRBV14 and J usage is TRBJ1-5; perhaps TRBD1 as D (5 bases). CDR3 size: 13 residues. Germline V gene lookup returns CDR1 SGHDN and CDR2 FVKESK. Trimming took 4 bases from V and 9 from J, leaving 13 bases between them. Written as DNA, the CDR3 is TGTGCCAGCAGCCCGGGGCCGGGGGGGCCCCAGCATTTT. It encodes CASSPGPGGPQHF. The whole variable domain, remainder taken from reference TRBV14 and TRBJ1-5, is EAGVTQFPSHSVIEKGQTVTLRCDPISGHDNLYWYRRVMGKEIKFLLHFVKESKQDESGMPNNRFLAERTGGTYSTLKVQPAELEDSGVYFCASSPGPGGPQHFGDGTRLSIL.

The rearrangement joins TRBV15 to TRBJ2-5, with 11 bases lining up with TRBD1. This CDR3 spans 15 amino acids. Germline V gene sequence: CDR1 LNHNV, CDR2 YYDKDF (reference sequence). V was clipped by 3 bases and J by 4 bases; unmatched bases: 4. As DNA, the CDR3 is TGTGCCACCAGCAGCCCCGGGACAGGGGGAGAGACCCAGTACTTC. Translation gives CATSSPGTGGETQYF.

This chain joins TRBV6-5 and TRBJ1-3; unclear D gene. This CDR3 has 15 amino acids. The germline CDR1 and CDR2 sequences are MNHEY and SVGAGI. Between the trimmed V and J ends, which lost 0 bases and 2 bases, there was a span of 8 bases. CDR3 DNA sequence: TGTGCCAGCAGTTACTCACGTCCGGCTGGAAACACCATATATTTT. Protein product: CASSYSRPAGNTIYF.

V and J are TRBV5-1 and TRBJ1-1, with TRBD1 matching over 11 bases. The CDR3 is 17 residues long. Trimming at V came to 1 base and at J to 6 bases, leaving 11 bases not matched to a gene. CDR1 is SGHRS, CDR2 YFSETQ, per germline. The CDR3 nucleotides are TGCGCCAGCAGCTTGTGGGGGTTGGGACAGGGGGGTTCTGAAGCTTTCTTT. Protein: CASSLWGLGQGGSEAFF. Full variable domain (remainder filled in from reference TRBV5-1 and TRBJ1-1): KAGVTQTPRYLIKTRGQQVTLSCSPISGHRSVSWYQQTPGQGLQFLFEYFSETQRNKGNFPGRFSGRQFSNSRSEMNVSTLELGDSALYLCASSLWGLGQGGSEAFFGQGTRLTVV.

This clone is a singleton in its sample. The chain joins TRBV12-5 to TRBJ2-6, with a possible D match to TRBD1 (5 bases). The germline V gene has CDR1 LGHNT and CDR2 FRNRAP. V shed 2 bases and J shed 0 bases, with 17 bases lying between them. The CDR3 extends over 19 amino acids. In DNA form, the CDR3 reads TGTGCTAGTGGTTTGCCGAAGGACAACCGGAACTCTGGGGCCAACGTCCTGACTTTC. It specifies CASGLPKDNRNSGANVLTF.

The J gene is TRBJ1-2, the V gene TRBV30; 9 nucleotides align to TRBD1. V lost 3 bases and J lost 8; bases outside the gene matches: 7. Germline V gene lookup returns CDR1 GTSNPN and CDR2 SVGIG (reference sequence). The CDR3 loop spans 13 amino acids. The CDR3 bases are TGTGCCTGGAGAAGACAGGGGGAAGTCGGCTACACCTTC. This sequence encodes CAWRRQGEVGYTF.

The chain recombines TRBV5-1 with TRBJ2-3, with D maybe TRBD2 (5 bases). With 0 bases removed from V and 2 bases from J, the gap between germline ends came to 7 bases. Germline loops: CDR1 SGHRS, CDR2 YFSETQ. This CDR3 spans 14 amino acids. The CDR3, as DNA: TGCGCCAGCAGCTTGGCGGGGTCCACAGATACGCAGTATTTT. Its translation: CASSLAGSTDTQYF. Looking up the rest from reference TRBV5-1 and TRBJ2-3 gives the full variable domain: KAGVTQTPRYLIKTRGQQVTLSCSPISGHRSVSWYQQTPGQGLQFLFEYFSETQRNKGNFPGRFSGRQFSNSRSEMNVSTLELGDSALYLCASSLAGSTDTQYFGPGTRLTVL.

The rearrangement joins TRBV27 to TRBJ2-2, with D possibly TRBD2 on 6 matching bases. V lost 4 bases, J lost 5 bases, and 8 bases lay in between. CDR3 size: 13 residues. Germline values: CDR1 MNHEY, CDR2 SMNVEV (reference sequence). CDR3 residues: CASSYRGTGELFF. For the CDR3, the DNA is TGTGCCAGCAGTTATCGGGGGACCGGGGAGCTGTTTTTT.

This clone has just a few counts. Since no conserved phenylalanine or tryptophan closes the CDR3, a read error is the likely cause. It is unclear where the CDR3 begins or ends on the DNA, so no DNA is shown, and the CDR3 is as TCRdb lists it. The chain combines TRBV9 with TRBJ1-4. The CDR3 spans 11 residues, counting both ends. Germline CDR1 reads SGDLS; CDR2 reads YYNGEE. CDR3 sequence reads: CASSVAVSLAS.

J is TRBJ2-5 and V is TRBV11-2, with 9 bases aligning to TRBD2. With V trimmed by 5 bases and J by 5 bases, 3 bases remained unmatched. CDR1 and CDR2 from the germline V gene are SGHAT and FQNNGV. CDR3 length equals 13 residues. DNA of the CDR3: TGTGCCAGCAGCACCAGCGGGAGGGAGACCCAGTACTTC. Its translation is CASSTSGRETQYF.

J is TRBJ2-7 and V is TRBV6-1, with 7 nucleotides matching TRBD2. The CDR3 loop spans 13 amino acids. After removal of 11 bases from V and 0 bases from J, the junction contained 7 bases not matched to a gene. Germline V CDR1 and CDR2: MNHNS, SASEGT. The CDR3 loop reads CAGGDADSYEQYF. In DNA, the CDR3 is TGTGCCGGGGGGGACGCCGACTCCTACGAGCAGTACTTC.

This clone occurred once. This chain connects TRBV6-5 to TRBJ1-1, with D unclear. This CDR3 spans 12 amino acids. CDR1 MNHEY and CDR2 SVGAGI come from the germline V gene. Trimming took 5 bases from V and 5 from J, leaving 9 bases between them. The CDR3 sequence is CASSQRGTEAFF. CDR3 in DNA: TGTGCCAGCAGTCAACGAGGGACTGAAGCTTTCTTT.

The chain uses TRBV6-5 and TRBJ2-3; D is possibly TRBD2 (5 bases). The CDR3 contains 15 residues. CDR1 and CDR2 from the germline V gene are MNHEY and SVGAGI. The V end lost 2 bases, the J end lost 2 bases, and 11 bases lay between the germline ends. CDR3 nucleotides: TGTGCCAGCAGTTACGCGACTACCTACACAGATACGCAGTATTTT. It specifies CASSYATTYTDTQYF.

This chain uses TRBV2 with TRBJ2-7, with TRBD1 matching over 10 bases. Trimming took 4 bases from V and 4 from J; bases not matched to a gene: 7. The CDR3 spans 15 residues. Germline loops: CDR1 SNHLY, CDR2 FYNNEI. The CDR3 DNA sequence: TGTGCCAGCAGTGTCGGGACAGGGGTTTCATACGAGCAGTACTTC. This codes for CASSVGTGVSYEQYF.

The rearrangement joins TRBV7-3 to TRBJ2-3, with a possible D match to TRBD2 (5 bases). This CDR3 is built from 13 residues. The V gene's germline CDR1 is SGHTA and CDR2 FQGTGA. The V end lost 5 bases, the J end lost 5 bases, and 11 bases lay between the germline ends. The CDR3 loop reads CASSPPGIDTQYF. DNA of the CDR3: TGTGCCAGCAGCCCCCCGGGGATAGATACGCAGTATTTT.

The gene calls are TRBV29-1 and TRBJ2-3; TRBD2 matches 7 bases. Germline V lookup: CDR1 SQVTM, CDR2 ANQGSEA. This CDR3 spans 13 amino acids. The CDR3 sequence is CVSRGRGTDTQYF. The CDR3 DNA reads TGCGTGAGTCGAGGGAGGGGAACAGATACGCAGTATTTT.

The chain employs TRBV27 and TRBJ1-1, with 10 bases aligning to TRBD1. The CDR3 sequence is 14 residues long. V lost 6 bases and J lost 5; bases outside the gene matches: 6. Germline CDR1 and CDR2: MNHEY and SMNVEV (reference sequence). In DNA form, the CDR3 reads TGTGCCAGCAGAAGGACAGGGGGAGGTACTGAAGCTTTCTTT. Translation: CASRRTGGGTEAFF.

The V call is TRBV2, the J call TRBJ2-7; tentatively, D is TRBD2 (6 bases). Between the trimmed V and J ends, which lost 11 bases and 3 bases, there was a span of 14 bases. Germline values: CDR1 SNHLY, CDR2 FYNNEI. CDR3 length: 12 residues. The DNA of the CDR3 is TGTGCCTGGCGGGGAACGGGCTACGAGCAGTACTTC. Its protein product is CAWRGTGYEQYF.

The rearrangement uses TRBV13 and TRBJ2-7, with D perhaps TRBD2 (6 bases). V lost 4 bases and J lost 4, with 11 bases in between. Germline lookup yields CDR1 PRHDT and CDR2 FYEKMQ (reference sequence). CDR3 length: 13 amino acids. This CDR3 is CASSSGTLYEQYF. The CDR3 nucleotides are TGTGCCAGCAGCTCGGGGACTTTATACGAGCAGTACTTC.

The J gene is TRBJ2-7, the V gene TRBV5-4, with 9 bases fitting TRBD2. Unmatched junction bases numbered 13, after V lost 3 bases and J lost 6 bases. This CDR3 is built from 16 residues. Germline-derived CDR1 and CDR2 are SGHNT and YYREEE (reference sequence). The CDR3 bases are TGTGCCAGCAGCTGGGAATTAGCGGGAGCCCCCCCCGAGCAGTACTTC. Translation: CASSWELAGAPPEQYF.

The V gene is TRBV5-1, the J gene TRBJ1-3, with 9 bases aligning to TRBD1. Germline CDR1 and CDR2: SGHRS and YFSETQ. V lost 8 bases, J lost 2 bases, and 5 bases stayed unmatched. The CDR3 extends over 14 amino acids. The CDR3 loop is CASGQGQTGNTIYF. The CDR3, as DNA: TGCGCCAGTGGACAGGGGCAAACTGGAAACACCATATATTTT.

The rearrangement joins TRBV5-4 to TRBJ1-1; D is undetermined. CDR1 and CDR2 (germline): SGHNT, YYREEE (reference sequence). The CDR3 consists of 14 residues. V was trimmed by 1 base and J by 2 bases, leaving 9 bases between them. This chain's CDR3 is CASSLLSGNTEAFF. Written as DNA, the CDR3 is TGTGCCAGCAGCTTGCTCTCGGGTAACACTGAAGCTTTCTTT.

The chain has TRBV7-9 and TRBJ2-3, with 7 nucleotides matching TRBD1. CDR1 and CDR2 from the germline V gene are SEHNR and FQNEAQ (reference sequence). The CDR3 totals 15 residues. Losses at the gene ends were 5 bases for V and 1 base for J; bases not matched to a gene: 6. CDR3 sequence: CASSQGVSGTDTQYF. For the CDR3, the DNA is TGTGCCAGCAGCCAGGGGGTGAGCGGCACAGATACGCAGTATTTT.

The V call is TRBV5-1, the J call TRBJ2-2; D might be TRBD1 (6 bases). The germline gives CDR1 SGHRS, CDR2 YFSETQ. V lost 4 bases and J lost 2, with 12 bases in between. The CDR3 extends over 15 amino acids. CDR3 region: CASSVRDTNTGELFF. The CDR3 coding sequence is TGCGCCAGCAGCGTCCGGGACACCAACACCGGGGAGCTGTTTTTT.

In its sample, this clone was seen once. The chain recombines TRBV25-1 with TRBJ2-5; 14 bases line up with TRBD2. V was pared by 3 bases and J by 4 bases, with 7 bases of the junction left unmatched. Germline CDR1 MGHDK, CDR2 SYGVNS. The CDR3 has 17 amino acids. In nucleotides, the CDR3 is TGTGCCAGCAGTGAGCGACTAGCGGGAGGGCCGCGAGAGACCCAGTACTTC. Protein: CASSERLAGGPRETQYF.

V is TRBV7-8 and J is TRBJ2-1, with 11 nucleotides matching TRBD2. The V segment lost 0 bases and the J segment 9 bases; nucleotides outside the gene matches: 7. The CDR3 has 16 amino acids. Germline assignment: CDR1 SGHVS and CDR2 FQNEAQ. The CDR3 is CASSLALASGGSEQFF. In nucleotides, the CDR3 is TGTGCCAGCAGCTTAGCGCTGGCTAGCGGGGGGTCTGAGCAGTTCTTC.

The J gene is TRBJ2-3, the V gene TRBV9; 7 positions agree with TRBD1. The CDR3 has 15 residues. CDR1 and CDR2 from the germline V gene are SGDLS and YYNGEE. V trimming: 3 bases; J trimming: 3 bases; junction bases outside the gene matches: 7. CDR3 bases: TGTGCCAGCAGCGGACGAACAGGGGTGACAGATACGCAGTATTTT. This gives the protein CASSGRTGVTDTQYF.

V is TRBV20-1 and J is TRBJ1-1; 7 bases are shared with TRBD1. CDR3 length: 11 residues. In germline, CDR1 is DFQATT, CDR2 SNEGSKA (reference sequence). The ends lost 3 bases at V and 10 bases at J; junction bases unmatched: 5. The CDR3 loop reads CSASRQGVAFF. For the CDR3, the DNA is TGCAGTGCTAGTAGACAGGGAGTAGCTTTCTTT.

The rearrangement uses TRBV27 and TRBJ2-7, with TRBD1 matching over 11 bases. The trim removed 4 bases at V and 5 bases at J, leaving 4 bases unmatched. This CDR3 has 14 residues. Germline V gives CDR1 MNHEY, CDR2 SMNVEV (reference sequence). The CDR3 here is CASSWTGGSNEQYF. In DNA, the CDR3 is TGTGCCAGCAGTTGGACAGGGGGCTCGAACGAGCAGTACTTC.